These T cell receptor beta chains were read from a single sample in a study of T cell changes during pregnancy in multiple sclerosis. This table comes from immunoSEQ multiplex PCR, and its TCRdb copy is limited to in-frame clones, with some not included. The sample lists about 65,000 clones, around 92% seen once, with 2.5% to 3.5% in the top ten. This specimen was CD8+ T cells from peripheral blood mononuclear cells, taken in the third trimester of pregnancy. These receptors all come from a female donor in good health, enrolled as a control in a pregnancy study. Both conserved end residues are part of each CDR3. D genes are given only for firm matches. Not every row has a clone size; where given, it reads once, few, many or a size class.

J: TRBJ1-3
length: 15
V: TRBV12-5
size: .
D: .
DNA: TGTGCTAGTGGTTTGGTACCGGGGTCTGGAAACACCATATATTTT
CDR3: CASGLVPGSGNTIYF

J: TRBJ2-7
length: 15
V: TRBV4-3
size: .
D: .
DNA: TGCGCCAGCAGCGAGTCCGGGACTGCCACCTACGAGCAGTACTTC
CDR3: CASSESGTATYEQYF

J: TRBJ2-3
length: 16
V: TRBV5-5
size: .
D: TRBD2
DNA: TGTGCCAGCAACCCGACAGCGGGACTGGGGACAGATACGCAGTATTTT
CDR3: CASNPTAGLGTDTQYF

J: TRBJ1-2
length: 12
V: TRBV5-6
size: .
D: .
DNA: TGTGCCAGCAGCCCCACGGGTAATGGCTACACCTTC
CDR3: CASSPTGNGYTF

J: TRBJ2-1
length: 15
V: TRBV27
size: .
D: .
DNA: TGTGCCAGCAGTAGGGGGGGGGCCAACTACAATGAGCAGTTCTTC
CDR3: CASSRGGANYNEQFF

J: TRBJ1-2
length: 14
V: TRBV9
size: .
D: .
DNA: TGTGCCAGCAGCGTACTGGGGGCCGGATATGGCTACACCTTC
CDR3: CASSVLGAGYGYTF

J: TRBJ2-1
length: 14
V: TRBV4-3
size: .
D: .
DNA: TGCGCCAGCAGCCAAGGGGCAGGGAGGAATGAGCAGTTCTTC
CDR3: CASSQGAGRNEQFF

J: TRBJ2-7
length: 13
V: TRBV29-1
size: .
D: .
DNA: TGCAGCGCTGTGAAGAGGGAAGGAATCGAGCAGTACTTC
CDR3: CSAVKREGIEQYF

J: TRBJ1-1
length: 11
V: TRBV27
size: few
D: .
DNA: TGTGCCAGCAGTTCGGGTAGAGAAGCTTTCTTT
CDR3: CASSSGREAFF

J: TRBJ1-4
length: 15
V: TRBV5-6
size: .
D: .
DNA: TGTGCCAGCAGCTCAAGTAGTGAGGGTGAGGAAAAACTGTTTTTT
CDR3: CASSSSSEGEEKLFF

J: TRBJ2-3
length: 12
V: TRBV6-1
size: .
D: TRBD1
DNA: TGTGCCAGCAGGACAGGGGCAGATACGCAGTATTTT
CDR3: CASRTGADTQYF

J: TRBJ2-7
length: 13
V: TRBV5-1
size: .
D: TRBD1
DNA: TGCGCCAGCAGACCGGGACAGGGCTACGAGCAGTACTTC
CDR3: CASRPGQGYEQYF

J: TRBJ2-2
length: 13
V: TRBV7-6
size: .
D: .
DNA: TGTGCCAGCAGCATCTCCGGGACCGGGGAGCTGTTTTTT
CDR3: CASSISGTGELFF